This T cell receptor (beta chain) was obtained from a study of a mutant IDH1 vaccine in newly diagnosed glioma. Study details: Earlier therapy was either radiotherapy, temozolomide, or both, and most got both.

Indicated time point: baseline, week 1 (first vaccination visit). As for treatment: pre-vaccination baseline after standard-of-care therapy. Each of the donors came in with new WHO grade 3 or 4 astrocytomas that were IDH1-mutant and ATRX-lost. Per the germline V gene, CDR1 is SQVTM and CDR2 is ANQGSEA. This CDR3 has 13 amino acids. The ends lost 6 bases at V and 4 bases at J; junction bases unmatched: 7. Method: immunoSEQ multiplex PCR; TCRdb's copy keeps in-frame clones and lacks some. Of tens of thousands of clones in the sample, 70% to 90% were seen once. The material was PBMCs, obtained from a glioma patient treated with radiotherapy, temozolomide or both. The TCR comes from a man aged 25-40 years with glioma. The rearrangement links TRBV29-1 to TRBJ1-1; TRBD1 aligns across 8 bases. CDR3 in amino acids: CSVLRTGSTEAFF. In DNA form, the CDR3 reads TGCAGCGTCCTAAGGACAGGGAGCACTGAAGCTTTCTTT.